The rows below give T cell receptor beta chains drawn from one sample of a study of T cell changes during pregnancy in multiple sclerosis. This table comes from immunoSEQ multiplex PCR, and its TCRdb copy is limited to in-frame clones, with some not included. This table has 32,000 or so clones, roughly nine tenths appearing once. The input for sequencing was CD8+ T cells from peripheral blood mononuclear cells, taken in the second trimester of pregnancy. The receptors shown here come from a female donor with multiple sclerosis, enrolled in a pregnancy study. Both conserved end residues are part of each CDR3. Each record gives: V gene, J gene, clone size, D gene, CDR3 DNA, CDR3 protein. A D gene is named only where the DNA matches it firmly. Expanded clones get a size class; other rows say once, few or many, or leave the size out.

TRBV9	TRBJ2-1	NA	NA	TGTGCCAGCAGCCTCTCCGGGGGATCGAATAAGGGGCAGTTCTTC	CASSLSGGSNKGQFF
TRBV5-6	TRBJ1-5	NA	TRBD1	TGTGCCAGCAGCTTTGGGACAGGGTTCCATCAGCCCCAGCATTTT	CASSFGTGFHQPQHF
TRBV14	TRBJ2-3	NA	NA	TGTGCCAGCAGCCAAGATAGGGGAGGTTACTCCACAGATACGCAGTATTTT	CASSQDRGGYSTDTQYF
TRBV29-1	TRBJ1-1	NA	NA	TGCAGCGTTGAAGCTTGGGGGCACACTGAAGCTTTCTTT	CSVEAWGHTEAFF
TRBV2	TRBJ2-3	NA	TRBD2	TGTGCCAAGGAGCGGGAGTACACAGATACGCAGTATTTT	CAKEREYTDTQYF
TRBV2	TRBJ2-7	NA	NA	TGTGCCAGCAGTGAATGGATTAGCGGACCTTCTCCCTACGAGCAGTACTTC	CASSEWISGPSPYEQYF
TRBV7-8	TRBJ2-7	NA	TRBD1	TGTGCCAGCATCCAAGGCAGGGGGAGCTCCTACGAGCAGTACTTC	CASIQGRGSSYEQYF
TRBV20-1	TRBJ2-3	medium-sized	NA	TGCAGTGCTAGAGAGACTCGTACGCAGTATTTT	CSARETRTQYF
TRBV7-3	TRBJ1-3	NA	NA	TGTGCCAGCAGCTTATATTCTGGAAACACCATATATTTT	CASSLYSGNTIYF
TRBV25-1	TRBJ1-2	NA	NA	TGTGCCAGCAGTGGCATCTTAGCCCAGGGGTCGGATGGCTATGGCTACACCTTC	CASSGILAQGSDGYGYTF